This T cell receptor (beta chain) was sequenced in a study of shared clonotypes between healthy human individuals. Naive CD8 cells, CD45RO-negative and positively selected for CCR7, excluded terminally differentiated effector memory CD45RA+ cells. Those who donated were healthy HIV-negative adults, with no recent acute infections or vaccinations reported. Clones were sequenced by immunoSEQ multiplex PCR, and TCRdb holds only the in-frame ones, with some missing. The sample yields about 820,000 clones, approximately 92% seen once. Germline V gene sequence: CDR1 SGHTA, CDR2 FQGNSA. The CDR3 has 16 residues. V lost 1 base and J lost 4; bases outside the gene matches: 5. General study results and limits: Sample collection involved blood only; tissue repertoires are likely different. Memory subsets had estimated richness that was generally smaller than that of naive subsets. Non-shared clonotypes had lower generation probabilities than those shared by all four donors.

Remarks on this clone: The antigen remains unidentified.

This chain uses TRBV7-2 with TRBJ2-5, with 11 bases that match TRBD2. The clonotype was recovered from a man aged 25 to 40 in good health. The sequenced sample consisted of naive CD8+ T cells sorted from blood. The CDR3 here is CASSLVLAGARETQYF. CDR3 coding DNA: TGTGCCAGCAGCTTAGTACTAGCGGGGGCTCGAGAGACCCAGTACTTC. The full variable domain, completed using reference TRBV7-2 and TRBJ2-5, is GAGVSQSPSNKVTEKGKDVELRCDPISGHTALYWYRQSLGQGLEFLIYFQGNSAPDKSGLPSDRFSAERTGGSVSTLTIQRTQQEDSAVYLCASSLVLAGARETQYFGPGTRLLVL.